These T cell receptor beta chains were read from a single sample in a study of chemoradiotherapy in HPV16-positive cancers. Sequenced by immunoSEQ multiplex PCR; TCRdb stores in-frame clones only, minus some. This table holds about 30,000 clones, about 89% found once. Sequencing was performed on blood, taken from a patient who underwent chemoradiotherapy. The receptors stem from a human donor with HPV-associated anogenital cancer. The CDR3 runs from the conserved cysteine through the conserved F or W. A D gene is named only where the DNA matches it firmly. Only some rows state a clone size, as once, few, many or a class for expanded clones.

- | TRBJ2-5 | TRBV4-2 | TRBD2 | CASSQDGLAGTSYQETQYF | TGTGCCAGCAGCCAAGATGGCCTAGCGGGGACTTCGTACCAAGAGACCCAGTACTTC
- | TRBJ1-1 | TRBV6-1 | TRBD1 | CASSETGDRAFF | TGTGCCAGCAGTGAGACAGGGGATAGAGCTTTCTTT
- | TRBJ1-5 | TRBV5-8 | - | CASSLGVGTVVWQPQHF | TGTGCCAGCAGCTTGGGGGTCGGGACGGTCGTTTGGCAGCCCCAGCATTTT
- | TRBJ2-7 | TRBV6-4 | - | CASTSGRLAYEQYF | TGTGCCAGCACCTCTGGCAGGTTAGCCTACGAGCAGTACTTC
- | TRBJ2-5 | TRBV5-1 | TRBD2 | CASSLNSLAGQETQYF | TGCGCCAGCAGCTTGAATAGTCTAGCGGGGCAAGAGACCCAGTACTTC
- | TRBJ2-7 | TRBV5-1 | - | CASSLGGKYEQYF | TGCGCCAGCAGCTTGGGGGGGAAGTACGAGCAGTACTTC
- | TRBJ1-1 | TRBV5-6 | - | CASSLVAGVRAFF | TGTGCCAGCAGCTTGGTTGCCGGGGTTAGGGCTTTCTTT
- | TRBJ2-4 | TRBV6-8 | - | CASGARSGAKNIQYF | TGTGCCAGCGGGGCTCGCTCCGGGGCCAAAAACATTCAGTACTTC
- | TRBJ2-5 | TRBV7-2 | TRBD1 | CASRQGGAEETQYF | TGTGCCAGCCGCCAAGGGGGCGCGGAAGAGACCCAGTACTTC
- | TRBJ1-1 | TRBV2 | - | CASTRQADTEAFF | TGTGCCAGCACCCGACAGGCGGACACTGAAGCTTTCTTT
few | TRBJ2-2 | TRBV4-2 | - | CASSQELIAGELFF | TGTGCCAGCAGCCAAGAACTGATCGCCGGGGAGCTGTTTTTT
once | TRBJ1-2 | TRBV29-1 | TRBD1 | CSVEELDRREGYTF | TGCAGCGTTGAAGAACTGGACAGGCGGGAGGGCTACACCTTC
- | TRBJ2-3 | TRBV5-1 | TRBD2 | CASSPGTREDTQYF | TGCGCCAGCAGCCCCGGGACTAGGGAAGATACGCAGTATTTT
- | TRBJ2-3 | TRBV7-8 | TRBD2 | CASSYEGTSGTTDTQYF | TGTGCCAGCAGCTACGAAGGGACTAGCGGTACCACAGATACGCAGTATTTT